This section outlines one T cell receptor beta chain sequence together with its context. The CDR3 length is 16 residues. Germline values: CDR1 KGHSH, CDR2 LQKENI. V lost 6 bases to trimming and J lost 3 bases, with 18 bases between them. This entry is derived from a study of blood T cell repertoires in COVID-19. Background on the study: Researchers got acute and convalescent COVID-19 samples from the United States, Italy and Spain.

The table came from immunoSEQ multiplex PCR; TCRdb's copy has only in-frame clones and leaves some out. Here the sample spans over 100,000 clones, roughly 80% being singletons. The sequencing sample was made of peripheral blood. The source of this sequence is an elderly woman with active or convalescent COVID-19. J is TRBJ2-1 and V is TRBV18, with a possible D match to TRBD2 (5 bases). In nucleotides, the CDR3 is TGTGCCAGCTCCCTCTTTGCCCCCGGGATCTACAATGAGCAGTTCTTC. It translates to CASSLFAPGIYNEQFF.